These T cell receptor beta chains were read from a single sample in a study of blood T cell repertoires in COVID-19. Assay: immunoSEQ multiplex PCR; the TCRdb copy retains only in-frame clones and omits some. The sample lists more than 300,000 clones; more than 70% were seen once. The sequenced material came from peripheral blood. The origin of the receptors is a woman between 25 and 40 years old with COVID-19, enrolled during active disease. Both conserved end residues are part of each CDR3. The order of the fields is clone size, J gene, D gene, V gene, CDR3 DNA, CDR3 protein. D genes are given only for firm matches. Some rows have no size entry. The others give once, few or many, or a class for an expanded clone.

abundance: -; j_gene: TRBJ1-1; d_gene: -; v_gene: TRBV28; CDR3nt: TGTGCCAGCAGTTTTAACAGGGCGAACACTGAAGCTTTCTTT; CDR3aa: CASSFNRANTEAFF
abundance: -; j_gene: TRBJ2-3; d_gene: -; v_gene: TRBV27; CDR3nt: TGTGCCAGCAGTTTAGTTCGGGGAGATACGCAGTATTTT; CDR3aa: CASSLVRGDTQYF
abundance: -; j_gene: TRBJ2-1; d_gene: -; v_gene: TRBV14; CDR3nt: TGTGCCAGCAGCCAAAACCGCGGAATGGGTGAGCAGTTCTTC; CDR3aa: CASSQNRGMGEQFF
abundance: -; j_gene: TRBJ2-7; d_gene: TRBD1; v_gene: TRBV14; CDR3nt: TGTGCCAGCAGCCGACAGGGTTCCTACGAGCAGTACTTC; CDR3aa: CASSRQGSYEQYF
abundance: -; j_gene: TRBJ2-7; d_gene: -; v_gene: TRBV29-1; CDR3nt: TGCAGCGTTGCCAGGGGCGGGTACGAGCAGTACTTC; CDR3aa: CSVARGGYEQYF
abundance: -; j_gene: TRBJ2-7; d_gene: -; v_gene: TRBV27; CDR3nt: TGTGCCAGCAGTTTAAGAGACGGGATCTACGAGCAGTACTTC; CDR3aa: CASSLRDGIYEQYF
abundance: few; j_gene: TRBJ2-7; d_gene: TRBD1; v_gene: TRBV5-1; CDR3nt: TGCGCCAGCAGCTTGAGGGGACAGCACTACGAGCAGTACTTC; CDR3aa: CASSLRGQHYEQYF
abundance: few; j_gene: TRBJ2-2; d_gene: -; v_gene: TRBV10-2; CDR3nt: TGCGCCAGCAGTGTCGCGAACACCGGGGAGCTGTTTTTT; CDR3aa: CASSVANTGELFF
abundance: -; j_gene: TRBJ2-2; d_gene: TRBD2; v_gene: TRBV6-4; CDR3nt: TGTGCCAGCAGCGTCGGACTAGCTGCGAACACCGGGGAGCTGTTTTTT; CDR3aa: CASSVGLAANTGELFF
abundance: -; j_gene: TRBJ2-1; d_gene: TRBD1; v_gene: TRBV19; CDR3nt: TGTGCCAGTAGACAGGGGTCATACAATGAGCAGTTCTTC; CDR3aa: CASRQGSYNEQFF
abundance: -; j_gene: TRBJ1-1; d_gene: -; v_gene: TRBV30; CDR3nt: TGTGCCTGGACCCCTAAAGTCCGACTCGGTGAAGCTTTCTTT; CDR3aa: CAWTPKVRLGEAFF
abundance: -; j_gene: TRBJ2-7; d_gene: -; v_gene: TRBV7-6; CDR3nt: TGTGCCAGCAGCTCCTACTACGAGCAGTACTTC; CDR3aa: CASSSYYEQYF
abundance: -; j_gene: TRBJ2-1; d_gene: TRBD2; v_gene: TRBV6-5; CDR3nt: TGTGCCAGCAGTCGAGCGGGGGGAAAATGGGGGGAGCAGTTCTTC; CDR3aa: CASSRAGGKWGEQFF
abundance: -; j_gene: TRBJ2-7; d_gene: TRBD2; v_gene: TRBV28; CDR3nt: TGTGCCAGCAGTTCCGCGGGAGCCTACGTGCAGTACTTC; CDR3aa: CASSSAGAYVQYF
abundance: -; j_gene: TRBJ1-4; d_gene: -; v_gene: TRBV2; CDR3nt: TGTGCCAGCAGTGAAGAGGGGCGGATATTTAATGAAAAACTGTTTTTT; CDR3aa: CASSEEGRIFNEKLFF
abundance: -; j_gene: TRBJ1-1; d_gene: TRBD1; v_gene: TRBV28; CDR3nt: TGTGCCAGCGTCTCCCAGGGGGGAAACACTGAAGCTTTCTTT; CDR3aa: CASVSQGGNTEAFF
abundance: -; j_gene: TRBJ2-5; d_gene: -; v_gene: TRBV6-6; CDR3nt: TGTGCCAGCGAAGAAGGGGGAGTGAACCAAGAGACCCAGTACTTC; CDR3aa: CASEEGGVNQETQYF
abundance: once; j_gene: TRBJ1-3; d_gene: -; v_gene: TRBV9; CDR3nt: TGTGCCAGCAGCGCCTCCAGGGTGGCTGGAAACACCATATATTTT; CDR3aa: CASSASRVAGNTIYF
abundance: -; j_gene: TRBJ2-3; d_gene: -; v_gene: TRBV6-1; CDR3nt: TGTGCCAGCAGTGAAGGACTCTTCCGGAAGCAGTATTTT; CDR3aa: CASSEGLFRKQYF
abundance: once; j_gene: TRBJ1-4; d_gene: -; v_gene: TRBV11-2; CDR3nt: TGTGCCAGCAGCTTAGAGGCCAGTCCGGGGGAAAAACTGTTTTTT; CDR3aa: CASSLEASPGEKLFF
abundance: once; j_gene: TRBJ2-1; d_gene: -; v_gene: TRBV7-2; CDR3nt: TGTGCCAGCAGCTTAGAGGCAGGGGACAACAATGAGCAGTTCTTC; CDR3aa: CASSLEAGDNNEQFF
abundance: once; j_gene: TRBJ2-7; d_gene: TRBD2; v_gene: TRBV2; CDR3nt: TGTGCCAGTCTAGGACTAGCGGGAAACACACCCTACGAGCAGTACTTC; CDR3aa: CASLGLAGNTPYEQYF
abundance: -; j_gene: TRBJ1-2; d_gene: TRBD1; v_gene: TRBV4-1; CDR3nt: TGCGCCAGCAGCCACTTACAGGGGGGGAACTATGGCTACACCTTC; CDR3aa: CASSHLQGGNYGYTF
abundance: -; j_gene: TRBJ1-1; d_gene: -; v_gene: TRBV19; CDR3nt: TGTGCCAGTAGTATAGGCGGGGAATGGACTGAAGCTTTCTTT; CDR3aa: CASSIGGEWTEAFF
abundance: -; j_gene: TRBJ1-1; d_gene: -; v_gene: TRBV12-3/TRBV12-4; CDR3nt: TGTGCCAGCAGTCGTGGGGGGGAGGTTCCAGCTTTCTTT; CDR3aa: CASSRGGEVPAFF
abundance: -; j_gene: TRBJ2-1; d_gene: -; v_gene: TRBV6-6; CDR3nt: TGTGCCAGCAGTTACGGGAGTAATGAGCAGTTCTTC; CDR3aa: CASSYGSNEQFF
abundance: -; j_gene: TRBJ2-7; d_gene: TRBD1; v_gene: TRBV27; CDR3nt: TGTGCCAGCAGTTTCCGGGACAGGTCTGGCGAGCAGTACTTC; CDR3aa: CASSFRDRSGEQYF
abundance: -; j_gene: TRBJ1-1; d_gene: TRBD1; v_gene: TRBV7-9; CDR3nt: TGTGCCAGCAGCTTTTGGGACAGGGGGCAGAAAGAAGCTTTCTTT; CDR3aa: CASSFWDRGQKEAFF
abundance: once; j_gene: TRBJ2-1; d_gene: -; v_gene: TRBV7-9; CDR3nt: TGTGCCAGCAGCTTAGGGTTACCCAGCGGTGAGCGTGAGCAGTTCTTC; CDR3aa: CASSLGLPSGEREQFF
abundance: -; j_gene: TRBJ1-2; d_gene: -; v_gene: TRBV11-2; CDR3nt: TGTGCCAGCAGCTTATCCTTACAGGGAGCGGATGGCTACACCTTC; CDR3aa: CASSLSLQGADGYTF
abundance: -; j_gene: TRBJ1-5; d_gene: -; v_gene: TRBV30; CDR3nt: TGTGCCTGGAGCGGACAGCCCAATCAGCCCCAGCATTTT; CDR3aa: CAWSGQPNQPQHF
abundance: -; j_gene: TRBJ2-7; d_gene: -; v_gene: TRBV9; CDR3nt: TGTGCCAGCAGCGCCTCAACAGGGGGCGCGAGCGGGAGGACTTACGAGCAGTACTTC; CDR3aa: CASSASTGGASGRTYEQYF
abundance: -; j_gene: TRBJ2-7; d_gene: -; v_gene: TRBV19; CDR3nt: TGTGCCAGTAGGAGAACGGACGGGGAGGTCCACGAGCAGTACTTC; CDR3aa: CASRRTDGEVHEQYF
abundance: -; j_gene: TRBJ2-3; d_gene: TRBD2; v_gene: TRBV7-2; CDR3nt: TGTGCCAGCAGCTCCTTCCCAACGGGACTAGCGAGGGCAGATACGCAGTATTTT; CDR3aa: CASSSFPTGLARADTQYF
abundance: -; j_gene: TRBJ2-1; d_gene: TRBD2; v_gene: TRBV30; CDR3nt: TGTGCCTGGAGTGTACCGGGACTAGCGGGAATCTATGAGCAGTTCTTC; CDR3aa: CAWSVPGLAGIYEQFF
abundance: -; j_gene: TRBJ1-2; d_gene: -; v_gene: TRBV7-6; CDR3nt: TGTGCCAGCAGCTTAGCTCCAGGGGACGGGTTTAACTATGGCTACACCTTC; CDR3aa: CASSLAPGDGFNYGYTF